Detailed here is one T cell receptor beta chain. This CDR3 contains 14 residues. The V end was cut by 5 bases, the J end by 6 bases, with 11 bases between. Germline V gene data show CDR1 as LGHDT and CDR2 as YNNKEL (reference sequence). TCRdb re-analysed the RT-PCR reads in MiXCR, keeping a single row per CDR3 protein. The sample contains about 680,000 distinct CDR3 sequences, around 14% of which appear only once. This sequence joins TRBV3-1 and TRBJ1-6; no clear D. The material sequenced was memory CD4+ T cells from blood. This clonotype originated in a female donor in good health, serving as a healthy control. This CDR3 reads CASSIKERNSPLHF. The CDR3, as DNA: TGTGCCAGCAGCATTAAGGAACGTAATTCACCCCTCCACTTT.